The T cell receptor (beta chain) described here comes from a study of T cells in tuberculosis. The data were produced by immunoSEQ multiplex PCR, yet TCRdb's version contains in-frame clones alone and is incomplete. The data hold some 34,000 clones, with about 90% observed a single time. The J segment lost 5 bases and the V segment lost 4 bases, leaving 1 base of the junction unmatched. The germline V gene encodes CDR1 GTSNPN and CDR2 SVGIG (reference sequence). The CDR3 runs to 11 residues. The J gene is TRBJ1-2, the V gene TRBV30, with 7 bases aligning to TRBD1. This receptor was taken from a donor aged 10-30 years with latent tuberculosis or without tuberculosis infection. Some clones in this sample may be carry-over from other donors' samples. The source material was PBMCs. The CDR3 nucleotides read TGTGCCTGGAAGGGGGCGTATGGCTACACCTTC. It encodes CAWKGAYGYTF.